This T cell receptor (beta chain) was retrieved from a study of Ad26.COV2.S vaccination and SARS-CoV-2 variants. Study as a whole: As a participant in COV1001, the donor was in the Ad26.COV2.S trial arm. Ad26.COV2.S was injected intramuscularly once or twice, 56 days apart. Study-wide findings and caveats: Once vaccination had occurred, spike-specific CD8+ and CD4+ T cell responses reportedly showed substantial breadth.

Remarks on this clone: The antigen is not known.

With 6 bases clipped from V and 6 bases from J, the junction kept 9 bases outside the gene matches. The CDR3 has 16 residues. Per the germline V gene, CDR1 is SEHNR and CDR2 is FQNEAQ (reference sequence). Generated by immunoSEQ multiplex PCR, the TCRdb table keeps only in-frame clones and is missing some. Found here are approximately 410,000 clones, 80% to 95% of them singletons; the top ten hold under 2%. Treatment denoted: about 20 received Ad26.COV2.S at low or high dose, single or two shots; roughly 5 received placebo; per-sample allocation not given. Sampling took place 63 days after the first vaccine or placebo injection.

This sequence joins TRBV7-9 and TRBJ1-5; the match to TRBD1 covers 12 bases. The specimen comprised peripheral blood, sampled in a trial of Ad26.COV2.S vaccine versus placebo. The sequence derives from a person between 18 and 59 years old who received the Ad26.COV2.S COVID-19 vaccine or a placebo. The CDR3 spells CASRFTPGQGAQPQHF. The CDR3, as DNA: TGTGCCAGCAGGTTTACCCCGGGACAGGGGGCTCAGCCCCAGCATTTT.